Each of the 30 T cell receptor beta chains below was sequenced from the same sample in a study of beta chain features in type 1 diabetes. What these receptors recognize is not known. The whole isolated RNA underwent reverse transcription, so sequencing captured expressed TCRB transcripts. Profiling relied on immunoSEQ multiplex PCR, and the TCRdb table lists in-frame clones only, not all of them. The repertoire holds under 300,000 clones, with about 15% as singletons. Study-level findings and limits: Within each of all four CD4+ subsets, Type 1 diabetes patients had TCRB CDR3s that were moderately but significantly shorter.

The sample comprised naive CD4+ T cells from blood. Every receptor here comes from a man under 40 with type 1 diabetes.

The chain recombines TRBV2 with TRBJ2-7, with D perhaps TRBD1 (5 bases). CDR3 length: 14 amino acids. Germline CDR1 and CDR2: SNHLY and FYNNEI. The germline V and J ends were trimmed by 3 bases and 5 bases, with 14 bases remaining between them. CDR3 DNA sequence: TGTGCCAGCAGTGATCTCCCCCAGGGCCACGAGCAGTACTTC. Its protein is CASSDLPQGHEQYF.

This clone was counted between two and nine times. The genes are TRBV7-9 and TRBJ1-1; D is uncertain. The germline V and J ends were trimmed by 2 bases and 3 bases, with 7 bases remaining between them. Germline CDR1 reads SEHNR; CDR2 reads FQNEAQ (reference sequence). The CDR3 spans 13 residues. Written as DNA, the CDR3 is TGTGCCAGCAGCTTATCCACTGACACTGAAGCTTTCTTT. Its protein product is CASSLSTDTEAFF. The whole variable domain, remainder taken from reference TRBV7-9 and TRBJ1-1, is DTGVSQNPRHKITKRGQNVTFRCDPISEHNRLYWYRQTLGQGPEFLTYFQNEAQLEKSRLLSDRFSAERPKGSFSTLEIQRTEQGDSAMYLCASSLSTDTEAFFGQGTRLTVV.

This clone was seen a single time. The V gene is TRBV2, the J gene TRBJ1-2; no clear D. The CDR3 contains 12 residues. Germline lookup yields CDR1 SNHLY and CDR2 FYNNEI. With 6 bases removed from V and 5 bases from J, the gap between germline ends came to 10 bases. The CDR3 region is CASRGDSYGYTF. Here the CDR3 DNA reads TGTGCCAGCAGGGGTGACTCTTATGGCTACACCTTC.

This rearrangement joins TRBV5-1 to TRBJ2-5, with 7 bases identical to TRBD2. The CDR3 runs 15 residues. After removal of 6 bases from V and 1 base from J, the junction contained 9 bases not matched to a gene. CDR1 is SGHRS and CDR2 is YFSETQ in the germline V gene. CDR3 amino acids: CASTLTGTTQETQYF. DNA of the CDR3: TGCGCCAGCACCCTCACCGGGACTACCCAAGAGACCCAGTACTTC.

The chain uses TRBV7-9 and TRBJ1-1; D unresolved. The ends were cut back, 5 bases at V and 1 base at J, with 14 bases in the middle. Germline V CDR1 and CDR2: SEHNR, FQNEAQ (reference sequence). CDR3 length: 15 residues. This CDR3 reads CASSPRENSNTEAFF. In nucleotides, the CDR3 is TGTGCCAGCAGCCCACGGGAAAATTCGAACACTGAAGCTTTCTTT.

V gene TRBV9 combines with J gene TRBJ1-2, with 10 bases fitting TRBD1. The CDR3 contains 14 residues. The V segment lost 3 bases and the J segment 7 bases; nucleotides outside the gene matches: 6. In germline, CDR1 is SGDLS, CDR2 YYNGEE. CDR3 protein: CASSAGTGALGYTF. The CDR3 DNA reads as TGTGCCAGCAGCGCCGGGACAGGGGCACTTGGCTACACCTTC.

Written as DNA, the CDR3 is TGTGCCAGCAGCCAATTAGAGGGTGCAACTAATGAAAAACTGTTTTTT. It yields the protein CASSQLEGATNEKLFF. V gene TRBV16 combines with J gene TRBJ1-4, with unresolved D. The CDR3 is 16 residues long. Deletions cut 1 base from V and 0 bases from J, with 9 bases between. In germline, CDR1 is KGHSY, CDR2 FQNENV.

V gene TRBV29-1 combines with J gene TRBJ2-3; possibly TRBD1 for D (5 bases). Germline V gene lookup returns CDR1 SQVTM and CDR2 ANQGSEA. Between the trimmed V and J ends, which lost 7 bases and 2 bases, there was a span of 10 bases. The CDR3 loop spans 12 amino acids. CDR3 in DNA: TGCAGCGGCCCAGGGTACACAGATACGCAGTATTTT. It yields the protein CSGPGYTDTQYF.

CDR3 protein: CASSRGQGAPGELFF. CDR3 DNA: TGTGCCAGCAGCCGGGGACAGGGGGCTCCCGGGGAGCTGTTTTTT. The rearrangement links TRBV11-3 to TRBJ2-2, with 12 bases identical to TRBD1. The germline CDR1 and CDR2 sequences are SGHNT and YENEEA. This CDR3 has 15 amino acids. Trimming took 5 bases from V and 6 from J; bases not matched to a gene: 4.

This clone occurred a few times. The chain is built from TRBV5-1 and TRBJ2-3; 10 bases agree with TRBD2. The CDR3 loop spans 15 amino acids. The V segment lost 3 bases and the J segment 3 bases; nucleotides outside the gene matches: 4. Per the germline V gene, CDR1 is SGHRS and CDR2 is YFSETQ. CDR3: CASSSLAGETDTQYF. CDR3 nucleotide sequence: TGCGCCAGCAGCTCCCTAGCGGGAGAGACAGATACGCAGTATTTT.

The chain is built from TRBV7-9 and TRBJ2-7; TRBD2 might be the D (5 bases). The CDR3 has 13 residues. Germline CDR1 and CDR2: SEHNR and FQNEAQ (reference sequence). Between the trimmed V and J ends, which lost 4 bases and 5 bases, there was a span of 12 bases. The CDR3, as DNA: TGTGCCAGCAGCTCCCAAGAGGGCCACGAGCAGTACTTC. This encodes CASSSQEGHEQYF. Drawing the rest from reference TRBV7-9 and TRBJ2-7, the complete variable domain is DTGVSQNPRHKITKRGQNVTFRCDPISEHNRLYWYRQTLGQGPEFLTYFQNEAQLEKSRLLSDRFSAERPKGSFSTLEIQRTEQGDSAMYLCASSSQEGHEQYFGPGTRLTVT.

The chain recombines TRBV9 with TRBJ2-1; D not certain. V lost 0 bases to trimming and J lost 0 bases, with 10 bases between them. There are 16 residues in the CDR3. Looked up from germline, CDR1 is SGDLS and CDR2 is YYNGEE. The CDR3 DNA is TGTGCCAGCAGCGTAGCGGCGGTAAGCTCCTACAATGAGCAGTTCTTC. Residues: CASSVAAVSSYNEQFF.

This clone came up a few times. The chain has TRBV7-9 and TRBJ1-1; D is undetermined. Germline assignment: CDR1 SEHNR and CDR2 FQNEAQ (reference sequence). This CDR3 has 14 residues. Trimming shortened V by 1 base and J by 1 base, and 7 bases separated the two germline ends. CDR3 coding DNA: TGTGCCAGCAGCTTAGTTAGACAGAACACTGAAGCTTTCTTT. Translating gives CASSLVRQNTEAFF.

The V and J genes are TRBV9 and TRBJ2-1; 10 bases line up with TRBD2. This CDR3 has 17 amino acids. Germline values: CDR1 SGDLS, CDR2 YYNGEE. V shed 0 bases, J shed 8 bases, and the junction held 11 bases outside the gene matches. CDR3 residues: CASSVAAGGGVMDEQFF. CDR3 in DNA: TGTGCCAGCAGCGTAGCAGCGGGGGGGGGAGTCATGGATGAGCAGTTCTTC.

V is TRBV5-6 and J is TRBJ2-5, with 9 bases aligning to TRBD1. V dropped 3 bases and J dropped 5; count of bases not matched to a gene: 5. CDR1 and CDR2 (germline): SGHDT, YYEEEE. This CDR3 region has 14 residues. The CDR3 here is CASSSTGGAETQYF. DNA of the CDR3: TGTGCCAGCAGCTCGACAGGGGGAGCGGAGACCCAGTACTTC.

The rearrangement joins TRBV2 to TRBJ1-1, with D hard to call. The V gene lost 2 bases and the J gene lost 6 bases, with 10 bases spanning the gap. CDR3 size: 13 residues. Germline CDR1 and CDR2: SNHLY and FYNNEI. The DNA for the CDR3 is TGTGCCAGCAGTGAAAGGTTTAGCGCTGAAGCTTTCTTT. It yields the protein CASSERFSAEAFF.

This clone appeared a few times. The V and J genes are TRBV7-9 and TRBJ1-4; 7 bases map to TRBD1. Germline V gene sequence: CDR1 SEHNR, CDR2 FQNEAQ (reference sequence). V dropped 6 bases and J dropped 6; count of bases not matched to a gene: 7. The CDR3 covers 14 residues. The CDR3 protein is CASRSGTEDEKLFF. Written as DNA, the CDR3 is TGTGCCAGCAGATCCGGGACAGAGGATGAAAAACTGTTTTTT.

The chain recombines TRBV4-3 with TRBJ1-1, with D unclear. Germline assignment: CDR1 LGHNA and CDR2 YSLEER. The CDR3 covers 13 residues. V was shortened by 0 bases and J by 3 bases, with 5 bases between the two germline ends. The CDR3: CASSQDRDTEAFF. In DNA form, the CDR3 reads TGCGCCAGCAGCCAAGATCGGGACACTGAAGCTTTCTTT.

This chain uses TRBV6-1 with TRBJ1-2; perhaps TRBD1 as D (6 bases). CDR3 length equals 13 residues. Trimming left V 4 bases short and J 8 bases short, with 14 bases between. CDR1 is MNHNS, CDR2 SASEGT, per germline. This CDR3 is CASSGTGLGGYTF. CDR3 nucleotide sequence: TGTGCCAGCAGTGGAACAGGGTTAGGGGGCTACACCTTC.

This clone was counted once. V gene TRBV5-4 combines with J gene TRBJ1-1; D is undetermined. Trimming took off 0 bases at V and 2 bases at J, with 11 bases between the two ends. Germline assignment: CDR1 SGHNT and CDR2 YYREEE (reference sequence). The CDR3 covers 15 residues. CDR3 nucleotides: TGTGCCAGCAGCTTGGGTCGGGTCGTCAACACTGAAGCTTTCTTT. As protein: CASSLGRVVNTEAFF.

V usage is TRBV7-2 and J usage is TRBJ1-6; TRBD1 agrees at 7 bases. Germline loops: CDR1 SGHTA, CDR2 FQGNSA. Losses at the gene ends were 5 bases for V and 5 bases for J; bases not matched to a gene: 9. CDR3 length: 16 residues. The CDR3 sequence is CASSPTPTGDNSPLHF. CDR3 in DNA: TGTGCCAGCAGCCCTACACCCACAGGGGATAATTCACCCCTCCACTTT.

This clone occurred a few times. The rearrangement links TRBV5-6 to TRBJ2-1; 12 nucleotides line up with TRBD2. Germline values: CDR1 SGHDT, CDR2 YYEEEE. V lost 3 bases to trimming and J lost 4 bases; unmatched junction nucleotides: 2. The CDR3 is made up of 15 amino acids. The CDR3 nucleotides read TGTGCCAGCAGCTCTAGCGGGGGGGCGTACAATGAGCAGTTCTTC. Amino acid sequence: CASSSSGGAYNEQFF.

The rearrangement links TRBV7-9 to TRBJ1-5; D is perhaps TRBD1 (5 bases). CDR3 length: 18 residues. Trimming stripped 1 base from V and 10 bases from J, with 26 bases between. The germline gives CDR1 SEHNR, CDR2 FQNEAQ (reference sequence). The CDR3 sequence is CASSLEEQAAAKKQPQHF. DNA for the CDR3: TGTGCCAGCAGCTTAGAGGAACAGGCGGCGGCAAAAAAACAACCCCAGCATTTT. Full variable domain (outside the CDR3, taken from reference TRBV7-9 and TRBJ1-5): DTGVSQNPRHKITKRGQNVTFRCDPISEHNRLYWYRQTLGQGPEFLTYFQNEAQLEKSRLLSDRFSAERPKGSFSTLEIQRTEQGDSAMYLCASSLEEQAAAKKQPQHFGDGTRLSIL.

The table lists this clone with a few counts. The chain uses TRBV18 and TRBJ1-1, with D perhaps TRBD1 (5 bases). V lost 1 base, J lost 5 bases, and 11 bases lay in between. CDR3 length: 14 residues. Germline CDR1 and CDR2: KGHSH and LQKENI. The CDR3 reads CASSPQEGRTEAFF. The CDR3 DNA follows: TGTGCCAGCTCACCACAGGAGGGGAGAACTGAAGCTTTCTTT.

The rearrangement uses TRBV6-6 and TRBJ1-6; D unresolved. The CDR3 runs 13 residues. The germline V and J ends were trimmed by 4 bases and 7 bases, with 8 bases remaining between them. In germline, CDR1 is MNHNY, CDR2 SVGAGI (reference sequence). CDR3 in amino acids: CASSSSGNSPLHF. The CDR3 bases are TGTGCCAGCAGTTCATCGGGGAATTCACCCCTCCACTTT.

This clone has more than one count but fewer than ten. The chain has TRBV28 and TRBJ1-1; tentatively, D is TRBD1 (6 bases). In germline, CDR1 is MDHEN, CDR2 SYDVKM. The CDR3 totals 13 residues. The V and J ends lost 5 bases and 3 bases respectively, with 10 bases between them. CDR3 sequence reads: CASSHEGDTEAFF. In DNA, the CDR3 is TGTGCCAGCAGTCACGAGGGGGACACTGAAGCTTTCTTT.

This clone came up a few times. The sample holds other DNA sequences that translate to the same CDR3. V and J are TRBV5-1 and TRBJ1-1; 8 bases line up with TRBD1. The CDR3 length is 14 residues. The germline gives CDR1 SGHRS, CDR2 YFSETQ. The ends lost 3 bases at V and 4 bases at J; junction bases unmatched: 5. The CDR3 DNA reads as TGCGCCAGCAGCTCTCAGGGGGCTGGCACTGAAGCTTTCTTT. Its translation is CASSSQGAGTEAFF.

This chain links TRBV30 with TRBJ2-6, with 8 positions matching TRBD2. The V segment lost 2 bases and the J segment 0 bases; nucleotides outside the gene matches: 3. CDR1 and CDR2 from the germline V gene are GTSNPN and SVGIG (reference sequence). This CDR3 region has 16 residues. The CDR3 bases are TGTGCCTGGAGTATTAGCGGGGTCTCTGGGGCCAACGTCCTGACTTTC. Amino acid sequence: CAWSISGVSGANVLTF.

This chain links TRBV19 with TRBJ1-1, with 9 bases fitting TRBD1. Germline assignment: CDR1 LNHDA and CDR2 SQIVND (reference sequence). J lost 5 bases, V lost 7 bases, and 5 bases had no gene match. The CDR3 has 13 amino acids. CDR3 amino acids: CASNGQGWTEAFF. Here the CDR3 DNA reads TGTGCCAGTAACGGACAGGGGTGGACTGAAGCTTTCTTT.

The genes are TRBV21-1 and TRBJ2-1; TRBD1 reflects the table's D call only, with no check against the DNA. TRBV21-1 is tagged as a pseudogene. The length of the CDR3 is 14 residues. DNA of the CDR3: TGTGCCAGCAGCAAAGCTGGCAGGGAATATGAGCAGTTCTTC. This encodes CASSKAGREYEQFF.